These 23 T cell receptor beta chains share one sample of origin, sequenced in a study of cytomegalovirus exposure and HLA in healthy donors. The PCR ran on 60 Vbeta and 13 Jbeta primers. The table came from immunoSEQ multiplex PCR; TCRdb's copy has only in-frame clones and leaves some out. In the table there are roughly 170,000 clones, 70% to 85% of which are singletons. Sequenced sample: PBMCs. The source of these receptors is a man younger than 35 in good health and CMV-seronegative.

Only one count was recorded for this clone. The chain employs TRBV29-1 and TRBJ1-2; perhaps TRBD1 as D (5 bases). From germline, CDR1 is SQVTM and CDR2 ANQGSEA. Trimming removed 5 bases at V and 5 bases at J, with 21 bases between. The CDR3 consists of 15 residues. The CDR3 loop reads CSVLGGPGGSYGYTF. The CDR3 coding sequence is TGCAGCGTTCTGGGCGGTCCCGGGGGGTCTTATGGCTACACCTTC.

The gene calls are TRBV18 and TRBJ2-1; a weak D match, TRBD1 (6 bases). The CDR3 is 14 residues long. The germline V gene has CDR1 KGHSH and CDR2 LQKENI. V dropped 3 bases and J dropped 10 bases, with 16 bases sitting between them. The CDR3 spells CASSPLNGQSEQFF. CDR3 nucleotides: TGTGCCAGCTCACCGTTAAATGGACAGAGCGAGCAGTTCTTC.

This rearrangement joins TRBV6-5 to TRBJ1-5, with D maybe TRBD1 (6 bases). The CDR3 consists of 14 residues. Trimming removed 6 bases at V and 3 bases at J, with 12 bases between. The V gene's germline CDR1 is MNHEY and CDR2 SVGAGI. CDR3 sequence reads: CASSKGHHNQPQHF. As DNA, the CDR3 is TGTGCCAGCAGCAAGGGACACCACAATCAGCCCCAGCATTTT.

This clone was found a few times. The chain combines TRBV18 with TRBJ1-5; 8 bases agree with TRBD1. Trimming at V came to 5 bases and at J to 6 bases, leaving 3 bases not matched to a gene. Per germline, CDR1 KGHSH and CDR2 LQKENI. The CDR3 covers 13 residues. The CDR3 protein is CASSSGGIQPQHF. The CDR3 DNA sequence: TGTGCCAGCTCATCAGGGGGCATTCAGCCCCAGCATTTT. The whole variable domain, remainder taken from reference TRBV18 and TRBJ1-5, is NAGVMQNPRHLVRRRGQEARLRCSPMKGHSHVYWYRQLPEEGLKFMVYLQKENIIDESGMPKERFSAEFPKEGPSILRIQQVVRGDSAAYFCASSSGGIQPQHFGDGTRLSIL.

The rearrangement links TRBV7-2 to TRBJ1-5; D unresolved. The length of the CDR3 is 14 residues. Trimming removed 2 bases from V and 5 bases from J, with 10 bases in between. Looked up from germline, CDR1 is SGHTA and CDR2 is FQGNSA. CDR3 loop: CASSLFSRDQPQHF. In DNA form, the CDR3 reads TGTGCCAGCAGCTTATTTAGCCGAGATCAGCCCCAGCATTTT.

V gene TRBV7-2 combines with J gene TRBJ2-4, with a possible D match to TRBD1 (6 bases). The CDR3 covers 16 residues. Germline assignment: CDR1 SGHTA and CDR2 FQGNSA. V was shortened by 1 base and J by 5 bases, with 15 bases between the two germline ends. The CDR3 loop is CASSLGLVAGENIQYF. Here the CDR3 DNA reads TGTGCCAGCAGCTTAGGGCTGGTAGCAGGGGAAAACATTCAGTACTTC.

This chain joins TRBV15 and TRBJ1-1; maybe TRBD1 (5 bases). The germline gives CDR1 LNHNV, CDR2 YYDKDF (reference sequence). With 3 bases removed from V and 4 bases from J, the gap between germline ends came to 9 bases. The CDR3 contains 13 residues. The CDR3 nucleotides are TGTGCCACCAGCAGGGGAACAGGCACTGAAGCTTTCTTT. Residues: CATSRGTGTEAFF.

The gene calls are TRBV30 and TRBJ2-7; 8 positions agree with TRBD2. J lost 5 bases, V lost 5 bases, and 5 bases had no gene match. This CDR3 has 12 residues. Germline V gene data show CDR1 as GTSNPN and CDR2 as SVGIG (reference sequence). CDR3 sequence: CAWDAGGDEQYF. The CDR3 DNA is TGTGCCTGGGATGCGGGGGGCGACGAGCAGTACTTC.

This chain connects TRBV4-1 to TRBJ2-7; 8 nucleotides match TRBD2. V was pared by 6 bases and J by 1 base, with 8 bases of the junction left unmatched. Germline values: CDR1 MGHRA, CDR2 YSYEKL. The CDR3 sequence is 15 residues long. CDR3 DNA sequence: TGCGCCAGCAGTCCTACCGGGACTAGGTCCTACGAGCAGTACTTC. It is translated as CASSPTGTRSYEQYF.

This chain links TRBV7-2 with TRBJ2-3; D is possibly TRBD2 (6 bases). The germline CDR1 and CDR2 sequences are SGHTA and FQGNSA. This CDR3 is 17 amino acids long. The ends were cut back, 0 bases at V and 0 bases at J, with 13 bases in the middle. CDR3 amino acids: CASSLAHLRGSTDTQYF. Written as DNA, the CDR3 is TGTGCCAGCAGCTTAGCGCATCTGCGGGGCAGCACAGATACGCAGTATTTT. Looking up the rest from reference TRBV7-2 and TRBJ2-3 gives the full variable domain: GAGVSQSPSNKVTEKGKDVELRCDPISGHTALYWYRQSLGQGLEFLIYFQGNSAPDKSGLPSDRFSAERTGGSVSTLTIQRTQQEDSAVYLCASSLAHLRGSTDTQYFGPGTRLTVL.

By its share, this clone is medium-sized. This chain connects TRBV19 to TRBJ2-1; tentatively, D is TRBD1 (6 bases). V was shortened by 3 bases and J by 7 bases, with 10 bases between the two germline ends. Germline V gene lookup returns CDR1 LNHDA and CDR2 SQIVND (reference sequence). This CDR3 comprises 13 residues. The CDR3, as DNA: TGTGCCAGTAGTATTGGACAGCTTAATGAGCAGTTCTTC. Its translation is CASSIGQLNEQFF.

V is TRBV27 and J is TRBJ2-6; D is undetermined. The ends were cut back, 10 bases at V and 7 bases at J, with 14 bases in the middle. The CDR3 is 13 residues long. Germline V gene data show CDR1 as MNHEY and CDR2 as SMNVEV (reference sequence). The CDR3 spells CATKEPGANVLTF. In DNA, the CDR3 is TGTGCCACCAAAGAGCCAGGAGCCAACGTCCTGACTTTC.

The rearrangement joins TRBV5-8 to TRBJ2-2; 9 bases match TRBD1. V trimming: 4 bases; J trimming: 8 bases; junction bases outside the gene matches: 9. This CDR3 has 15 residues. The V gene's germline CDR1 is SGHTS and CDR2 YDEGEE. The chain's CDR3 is CASSLRDRVIGELFF. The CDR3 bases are TGTGCCAGCAGCCTCCGGGACAGGGTAATAGGGGAGCTGTTTTTT. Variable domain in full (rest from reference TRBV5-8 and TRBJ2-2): EAGVTQSPTHLIKTRGQQATLRCSPISGHTSVYWYQQALGLGLQFLLWYDEGEERNRGNFPPRFSGRQFPNYSSELNVNALELEDSALYLCASSLRDRVIGELFFGEGSRLTVL.

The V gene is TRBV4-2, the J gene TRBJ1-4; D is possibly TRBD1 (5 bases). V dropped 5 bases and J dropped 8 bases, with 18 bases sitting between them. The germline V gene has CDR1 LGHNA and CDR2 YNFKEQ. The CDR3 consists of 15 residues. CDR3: CASSSIGEGGEKLFF. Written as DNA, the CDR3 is TGTGCCAGCAGCTCGATAGGGGAAGGTGGCGAAAAACTGTTTTTT.

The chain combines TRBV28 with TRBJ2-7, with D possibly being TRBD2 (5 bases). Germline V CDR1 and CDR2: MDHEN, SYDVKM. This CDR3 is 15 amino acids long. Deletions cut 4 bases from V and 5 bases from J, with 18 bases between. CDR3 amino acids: CASSSTGISNDEQYF. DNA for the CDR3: TGTGCCAGCAGTTCTACCGGGATCTCTAACGACGAGCAGTACTTC.

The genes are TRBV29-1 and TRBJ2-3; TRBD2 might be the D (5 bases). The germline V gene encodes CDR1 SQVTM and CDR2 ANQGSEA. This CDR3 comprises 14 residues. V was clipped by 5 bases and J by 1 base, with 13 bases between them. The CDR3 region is CSVLELVGTDTQYF. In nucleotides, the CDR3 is TGCAGCGTTTTAGAACTAGTTGGCACAGATACGCAGTATTTT.

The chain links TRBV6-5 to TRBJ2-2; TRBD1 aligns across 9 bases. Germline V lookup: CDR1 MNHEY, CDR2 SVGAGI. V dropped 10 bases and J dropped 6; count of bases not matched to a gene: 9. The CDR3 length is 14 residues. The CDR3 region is CATGTGSLPGELFF. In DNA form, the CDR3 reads TGTGCCACCGGGACAGGGAGTTTGCCCGGGGAGCTGTTTTTT.

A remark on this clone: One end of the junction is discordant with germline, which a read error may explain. CDR3 sequence (DNA): TGTGCTAGCAGTGCCGGGACAGGGAGGTCAGATACGCAGTATTTT. Its protein product is CASSAGTGRSDTQYF. The chain uses TRBV7-7 and TRBJ2-3; 9 bases fit TRBD1. The CDR3 sequence is 15 residues long. From germline, CDR1 is SSHAT and CDR2 FNYEAQ (reference sequence).

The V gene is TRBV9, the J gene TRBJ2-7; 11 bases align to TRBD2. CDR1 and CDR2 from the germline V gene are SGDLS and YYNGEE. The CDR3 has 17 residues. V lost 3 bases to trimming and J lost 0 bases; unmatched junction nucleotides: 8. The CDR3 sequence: CASSATLAGGPSYEQYF. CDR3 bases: TGTGCCAGCAGCGCCACCCTAGCGGGAGGTCCCTCCTACGAGCAGTACTTC.

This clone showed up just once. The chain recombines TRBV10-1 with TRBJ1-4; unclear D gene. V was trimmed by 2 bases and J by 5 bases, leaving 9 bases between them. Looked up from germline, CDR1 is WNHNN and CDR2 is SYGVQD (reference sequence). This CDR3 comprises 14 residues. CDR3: CASSENRENEKLFF. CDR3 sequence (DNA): TGCGCCAGCAGTGAGAACAGAGAAAATGAAAAACTGTTTTTT.

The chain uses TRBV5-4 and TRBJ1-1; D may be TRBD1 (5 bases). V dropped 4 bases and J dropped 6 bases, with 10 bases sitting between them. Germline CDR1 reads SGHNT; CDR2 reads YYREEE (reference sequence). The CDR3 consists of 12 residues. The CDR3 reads CASSLGAAEAFF. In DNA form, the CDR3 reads TGTGCCAGCAGCCTTGGGGCGGCTGAAGCTTTCTTT.

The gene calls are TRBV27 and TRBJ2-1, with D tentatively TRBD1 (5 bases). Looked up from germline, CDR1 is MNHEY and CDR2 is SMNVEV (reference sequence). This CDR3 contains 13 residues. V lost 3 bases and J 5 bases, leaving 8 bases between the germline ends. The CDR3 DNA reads TGTGCCAGCAGTTTTACAGGTAACAATGAGCAGTTCTTC. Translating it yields CASSFTGNNEQFF.

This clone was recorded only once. The CDR3 coding sequence is TGTGCCAGCAGCTTGGTGGGGGGGCCATACGAGCAGTACTTC. It encodes CASSLVGGPYEQYF. V is TRBV5-4 and J is TRBJ2-7; perhaps TRBD2 as D (7 bases). This CDR3 has 14 residues. The germline V gene encodes CDR1 SGHNT and CDR2 YYREEE (reference sequence). The V end lost 0 bases, the J end lost 4 bases, and 11 bases lay between the germline ends.